This T cell receptor beta chain was sequenced for a study of T-cell memory formation after mild COVID-19. In the study overall: Clustering of TCRs was largely donor specific.

5'RACE with constant-segment primers yielded barcoded, UMI-tagged TCR alpha and TCR beta cDNA libraries. TCRdb fed the 5' RACE reads into MiXCR, producing one record per CDR3 protein. The table has some 250,000 distinct CDR3 sequences, roughly 17% seen once. Study-wide findings and caveats: The authors left the SARS-CoV-2 specificity of second-wave clones peaking on day 37 unconfirmed.

V was pared by 5 bases and J by 4 bases, with 6 bases of the junction left unmatched. This CDR3 comprises 14 residues. Per germline, CDR1 SGHTA and CDR2 FQGNSA. The table lists this clonotype with a few counts. Its cognate antigen is unknown. This sequence originates from a man aged 18 to 30 who had mild COVID-19 (a few samples of this study predate the infection). Cell type and time point are not known. The source material was PBMCs or a T cell subset sorted from them (not recorded which). The chain employs TRBV7-2 and TRBJ2-5; 8 bases align to TRBD1. In DNA form, the CDR3 reads TGTGCCAGCAGCCGCCAGGGGGCGGGAGAGACCCAGTACTTC. Translated: CASSRQGAGETQYF.